A single TCR beta chain is shown here with its context. The record originates from a study of control samples from healthy donors and cancer patients. The data were produced by immunoSEQ multiplex PCR, yet TCRdb's version contains in-frame clones alone and is incomplete. Found here are approximately 90,000 clones, about 81% of them singletons; the top ten hold over 30%. The length of the CDR3 is 16 residues. Losses at the gene ends were 6 bases for V and 0 bases for J; bases not matched to a gene: 7. Germline assignment: CDR1 LNHDA and CDR2 SQIVND (reference sequence). The sequence came from a man between 70 and 80 years old with lung cancer. The source material was PBMCs. The gene calls are TRBV19 and TRBJ2-4; TRBD1 agrees at 8 bases. CDR3 loop: CASRDLRGLAKNIQYF. In nucleotides, the CDR3 is TGTGCCAGTAGAGACCTCAGGGGGCTAGCCAAAAACATTCAGTACTTC.